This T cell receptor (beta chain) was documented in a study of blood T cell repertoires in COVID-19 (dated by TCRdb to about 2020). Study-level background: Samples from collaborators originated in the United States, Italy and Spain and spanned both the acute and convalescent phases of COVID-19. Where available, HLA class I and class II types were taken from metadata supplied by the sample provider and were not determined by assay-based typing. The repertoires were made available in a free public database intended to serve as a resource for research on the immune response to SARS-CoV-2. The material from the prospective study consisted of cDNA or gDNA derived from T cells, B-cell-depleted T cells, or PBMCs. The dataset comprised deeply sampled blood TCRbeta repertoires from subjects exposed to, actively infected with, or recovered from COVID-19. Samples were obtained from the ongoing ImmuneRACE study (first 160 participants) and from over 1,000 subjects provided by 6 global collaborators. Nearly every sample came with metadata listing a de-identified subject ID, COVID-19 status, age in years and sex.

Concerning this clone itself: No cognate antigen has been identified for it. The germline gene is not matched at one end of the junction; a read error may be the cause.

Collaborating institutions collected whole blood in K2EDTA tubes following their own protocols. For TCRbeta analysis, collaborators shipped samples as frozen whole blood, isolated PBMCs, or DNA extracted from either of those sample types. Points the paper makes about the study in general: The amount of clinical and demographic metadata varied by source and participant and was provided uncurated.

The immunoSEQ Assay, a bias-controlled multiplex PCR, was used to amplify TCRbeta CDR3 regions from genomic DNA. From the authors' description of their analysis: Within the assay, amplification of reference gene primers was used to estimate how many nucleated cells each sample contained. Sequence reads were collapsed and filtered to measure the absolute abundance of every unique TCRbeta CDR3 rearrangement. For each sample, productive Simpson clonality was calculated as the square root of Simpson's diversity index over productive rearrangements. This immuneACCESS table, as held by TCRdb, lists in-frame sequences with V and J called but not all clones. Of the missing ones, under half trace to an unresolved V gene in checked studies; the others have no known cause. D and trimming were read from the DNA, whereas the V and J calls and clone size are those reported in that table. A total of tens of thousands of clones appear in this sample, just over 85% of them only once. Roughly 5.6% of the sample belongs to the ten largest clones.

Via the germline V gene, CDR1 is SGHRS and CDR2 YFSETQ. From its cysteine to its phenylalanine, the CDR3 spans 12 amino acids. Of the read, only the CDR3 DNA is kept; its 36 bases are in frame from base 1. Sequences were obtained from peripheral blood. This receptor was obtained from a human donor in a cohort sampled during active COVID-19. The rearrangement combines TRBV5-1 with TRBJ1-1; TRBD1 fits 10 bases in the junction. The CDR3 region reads CASRLGQGEAFF. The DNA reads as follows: TGCGCCAGCAGATTGGGACAGGGGGAAGCTTTCTTT. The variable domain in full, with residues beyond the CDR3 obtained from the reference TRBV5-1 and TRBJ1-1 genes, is KAGVTQTPRYLIKTRGQQVTLSCSPISGHRSVSWYQQTPGQGLQFLFEYFSETQRNKGNFPGRFSGRQFSNSRSEMNVSTLELGDSALYLCASRLGQGEAFFGQGTRLTVV.